The next 11 T cell receptor beta chains were all read from a single sample in a study of shared clonotypes between healthy human individuals. Data came from immunoSEQ multiplex PCR; TCRdb stores just in-frame clones and leaves some out. This table has a few million clones, about 94% appearing once. What was sequenced was naive CD4+ T cells sorted from blood. The subset: CD45RA+ positively selected. These receptors originate from a man aged 18-30 years in good health.

The rearrangement joins TRBV27 to TRBJ2-1; the D gene is possibly TRBD2 (6 bases). The CDR3 is 15 residues long. V was clipped by 5 bases and J by 1 base, with 12 bases between them. Per germline, CDR1 MNHEY and CDR2 SMNVEV (reference sequence). The CDR3 region has the DNA TGTGCCAGCAGTGCCCTCGGGAGTTCCTACAATGAGCAGTTCTTC. Translated: CASSALGSSYNEQFF.

This clone has just one count. The chain carries TRBV9 and TRBJ1-1; D might be TRBD1 (5 bases). Germline-derived CDR1 and CDR2 are SGDLS and YYNGEE. The CDR3 is made up of 14 amino acids. The V and J ends lost 0 bases and 7 bases respectively, with 13 bases between them. The DNA for the CDR3 is TGTGCCAGCAGCGTAGGGGGGGTTCCCGGTGAAGCTTTCTTT. It specifies CASSVGGVPGEAFF.

The CDR3 region is CASSVRLAGGLFDEQFF. The CDR3 nucleotides are TGTGCCAGCAGCGTAAGGCTGGCAGGGGGTTTGTTCGATGAGCAGTTCTTC. V and J are TRBV7-3 and TRBJ2-1; TRBD1 matches at 7 bases. CDR1 and CDR2 from the germline V gene are SGHTA and FQGTGA. This CDR3 region has 17 residues. The ends lost 5 bases at V and 8 bases at J; junction bases unmatched: 18.

CDR3 sequence (DNA): TGTGCCAGTAGTATTGGCCAGGCCGGTCAGCCCCAGCATTTT. Amino acid sequence: CASSIGQAGQPQHF. The chain uses TRBV19 and TRBJ1-5; D gene unclear. This CDR3 has 14 amino acids. Per germline, CDR1 LNHDA and CDR2 SQIVND (reference sequence). The V gene lost 3 bases and the J gene lost 6 bases, with 12 bases spanning the gap.

The chain couples TRBV18 to TRBJ2-2; D call uncertain. With 5 bases removed from V and 4 bases from J, the gap between germline ends came to 14 bases. The germline CDR1 and CDR2 sequences are KGHSH and LQKENI. This CDR3 is 15 amino acids long. The CDR3 coding sequence is TGTGCCAGCTCATCCAATACGGGCGCCACCGGGGAGCTGTTTTTT. Translation: CASSSNTGATGELFF.

The CDR3 reads CASSPLSSDSPLHF. CDR3 in DNA: TGTGCCAGCTCACCACTAAGCTCGGATTCACCCCTCCACTTT. The V call is TRBV18, the J call TRBJ1-6; D ambiguous. This CDR3 has 14 amino acids. Germline V gives CDR1 KGHSH, CDR2 LQKENI. The germline V and J ends were trimmed by 1 base and 8 bases, with 9 bases remaining between them.

The V gene is TRBV14, the J gene TRBJ2-1; no clear D. The CDR3 covers 14 residues. Trimming removed 2 bases at V and 7 bases at J, with 12 bases between. Per germline, CDR1 SGHDN and CDR2 FVKESK. CDR3 DNA: TGTGCCAGCAGCCAAAAGGCCTTAGGTAATGAGCAGTTCTTC. Amino acid sequence: CASSQKALGNEQFF.

This sequence joins TRBV18 and TRBJ2-7, with a tentative D call TRBD1 (6 bases). CDR1 and CDR2 from the germline V gene are KGHSH and LQKENI. The CDR3 is 15 amino acids. Deletions cut 2 bases from V and 5 bases from J, with 16 bases between. Here the CDR3 reads CASSPELGGSNEQYF. The DNA of the CDR3 is TGTGCCAGCTCACCAGAATTAGGGGGTTCGAACGAGCAGTACTTC.

DNA of the CDR3: TGTGCCAGCAGTGACTCCGGGGTCACTAATGAAAAACTGTTTTTT. Translated, it gives CASSDSGVTNEKLFF. The chain joins TRBV2 to TRBJ1-4; D unclear. The CDR3 contains 15 residues. V lost 3 bases and J 2 bases, leaving 10 bases between the germline ends. From germline, CDR1 is SNHLY and CDR2 FYNNEI.

The chain employs TRBV7-9 and TRBJ1-3, with D hard to call. Trimming removed 10 bases from V and 0 bases from J, with 13 bases in between. Per the germline V gene, CDR1 is SEHNR and CDR2 is FQNEAQ (reference sequence). The CDR3 contains 14 residues. In nucleotides, the CDR3 is TGTGCCACTACGTCTAGGGACTCTGGAAACACCATATATTTT. Its translation: CATTSRDSGNTIYF. The entire variable domain, with the rest obtained from reference TRBV7-9 and TRBJ1-3, is as follows: DTGVSQNPRHKITKRGQNVTFRCDPISEHNRLYWYRQTLGQGPEFLTYFQNEAQLEKSRLLSDRFSAERPKGSFSTLEIQRTEQGDSAMYLCATTSRDSGNTIYFGEGSWLTVV.

The rearrangement links TRBV29-1 to TRBJ1-1; maybe TRBD1 (5 bases). Trimming took off 2 bases at V and 1 base at J, with 8 bases between the two ends. The CDR3 extends over 13 amino acids. In germline, CDR1 is SQVTM, CDR2 ANQGSEA. CDR3 nucleotides: TGCAGCGTTGAAAGGGGTACGAACACTGAAGCTTTCTTT. It yields the protein CSVERGTNTEAFF. Combining the CDR3 with reference TRBV29-1 and TRBJ1-1 gives the whole variable domain SAVISQKPSRDICQRGTSLTIQCQVDSQVTMMFWYRQQPGQSLTLIATANQGSEATYESGFVIDKFPISRPNLTFSTLTVSNMSPEDSSIYLCSVERGTNTEAFFGQGTRLTVV.